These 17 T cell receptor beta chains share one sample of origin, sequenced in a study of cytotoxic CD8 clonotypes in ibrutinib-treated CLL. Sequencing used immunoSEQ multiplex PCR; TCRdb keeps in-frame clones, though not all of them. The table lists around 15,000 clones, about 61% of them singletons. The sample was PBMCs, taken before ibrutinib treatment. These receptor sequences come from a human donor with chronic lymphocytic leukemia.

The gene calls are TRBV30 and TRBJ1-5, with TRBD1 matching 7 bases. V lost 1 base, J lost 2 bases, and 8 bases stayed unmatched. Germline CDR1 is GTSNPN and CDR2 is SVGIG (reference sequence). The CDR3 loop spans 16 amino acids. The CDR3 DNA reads TGTGCCTGGAGTGCGCCCCAGGGGGGGCGCAATCAGCCCCAGCATTTT. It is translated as CAWSAPQGGRNQPQHF.

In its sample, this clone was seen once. CDR3 in amino acids: CASSLVSGSGNTIYF. CDR3 bases: TGCGCCAGCAGCTTGGTATCTGGGTCTGGAAACACCATATATTTT. V is TRBV5-1 and J is TRBJ1-3; D is uncertain. Germline assignment: CDR1 SGHRS and CDR2 YFSETQ. V was shortened by 0 bases and J by 1 base, with 8 bases between the two germline ends. The CDR3 covers 15 residues.

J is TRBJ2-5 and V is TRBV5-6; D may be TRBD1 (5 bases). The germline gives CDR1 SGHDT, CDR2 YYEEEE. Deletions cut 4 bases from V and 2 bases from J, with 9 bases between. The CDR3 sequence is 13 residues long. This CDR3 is CASSIRQQETQYF. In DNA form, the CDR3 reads TGTGCCAGCAGCATCCGACAGCAAGAGACCCAGTACTTC.

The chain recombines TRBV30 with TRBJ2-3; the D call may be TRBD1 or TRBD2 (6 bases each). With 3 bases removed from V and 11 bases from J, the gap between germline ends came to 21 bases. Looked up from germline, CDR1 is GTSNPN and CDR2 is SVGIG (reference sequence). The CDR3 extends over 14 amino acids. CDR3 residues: CAWSPGGGYAVQYF. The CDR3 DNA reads TGTGCCTGGAGCCCAGGAGGGGGATACGCAGTGCAGTATTTT.

The CDR3 DNA reads as TGTGCCAGCAGCTTAGATGCCGGAGCGGGTACGCAGTATTTT. It specifies CASSLDAGAGTQYF. This chain uses TRBV11-2 with TRBJ2-3, with D possibly matching TRBD2 (6 bases). Trimming removed 0 bases from V and 8 bases from J, with 12 bases in between. The CDR3 covers 14 residues. Germline V gene lookup returns CDR1 SGHAT and CDR2 FQNNGV.

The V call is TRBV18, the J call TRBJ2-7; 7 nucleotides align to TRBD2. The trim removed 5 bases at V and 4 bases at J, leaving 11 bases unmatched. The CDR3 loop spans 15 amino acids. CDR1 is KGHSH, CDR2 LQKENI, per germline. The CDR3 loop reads CASSNQGLADYEQYF. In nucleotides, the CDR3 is TGTGCCAGCTCAAACCAAGGGCTAGCGGATTACGAGCAGTACTTC.

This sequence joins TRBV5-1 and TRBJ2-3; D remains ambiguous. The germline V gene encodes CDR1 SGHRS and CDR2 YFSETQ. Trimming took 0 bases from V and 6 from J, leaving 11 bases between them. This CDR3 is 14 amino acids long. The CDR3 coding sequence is TGCGCCAGCAGCTTGGGGGGTACCGGGGATACGCAGTATTTT. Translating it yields CASSLGGTGDTQYF.

In DNA, the CDR3 is TGTGCCTGGATATCGGACAGGGCGGCAGATACGCAGTATTTT. Its translation is CAWISDRAADTQYF. The rearrangement joins TRBV30 to TRBJ2-3; 8 bases match TRBD1. After removal of 4 bases from V and 4 bases from J, the junction contained 7 bases not matched to a gene. The CDR3 consists of 14 residues. Germline V gene data show CDR1 as GTSNPN and CDR2 as SVGIG (reference sequence).

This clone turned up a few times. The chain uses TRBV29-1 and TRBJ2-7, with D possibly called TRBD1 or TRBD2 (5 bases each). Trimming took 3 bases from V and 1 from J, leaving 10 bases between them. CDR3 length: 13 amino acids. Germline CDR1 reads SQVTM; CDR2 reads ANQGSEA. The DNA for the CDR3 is TGCAGCGTTGAGGGGGATGGATCCTACGAGCAGTACTTC. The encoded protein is CSVEGDGSYEQYF.

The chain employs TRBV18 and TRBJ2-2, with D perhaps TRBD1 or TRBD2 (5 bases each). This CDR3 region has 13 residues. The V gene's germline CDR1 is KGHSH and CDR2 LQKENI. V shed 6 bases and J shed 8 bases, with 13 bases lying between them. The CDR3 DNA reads TGTGCCAGCTCTGCCGGGGCCTCGGGGGAGCTGTTTTTT. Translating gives CASSAGASGELFF. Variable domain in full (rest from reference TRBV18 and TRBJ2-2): NAGVMQNPRHLVRRRGQEARLRCSPMKGHSHVYWYRQLPEEGLKFMVYLQKENIIDESGMPKERFSAEFPKEGPSILRIQQVVRGDSAAYFCASSAGASGELFFGEGSRLTVL.

The CDR3 here is CASSTTGNSNQPQHF. The DNA for the CDR3 is TGTGCCAGCAGCACGACAGGGAACAGCAATCAGCCCCAGCATTTT. The V call is TRBV5-6, the J call TRBJ1-5; 7 nucleotides line up with TRBD1. CDR3 size: 15 residues. V shed 4 bases, J shed 1 base, and the junction held 5 bases outside the gene matches. CDR1 and CDR2 from the germline V gene are SGHDT and YYEEEE.

This CDR3 reads CASRPGQAFSGNTIYF. The CDR3 DNA follows: TGTGCCAGCAGACCGGGACAGGCCTTCTCTGGAAACACCATATATTTT. J is TRBJ1-3 and V is TRBV28; the match to TRBD1 covers 8 bases. V dropped 6 bases and J dropped 0; count of bases not matched to a gene: 7. Germline CDR1 is MDHEN and CDR2 is SYDVKM. The CDR3 is made up of 16 amino acids.

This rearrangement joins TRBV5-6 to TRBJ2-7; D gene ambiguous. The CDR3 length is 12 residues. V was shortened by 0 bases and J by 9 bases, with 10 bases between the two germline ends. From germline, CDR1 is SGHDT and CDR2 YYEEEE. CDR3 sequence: CASSLASLRQYF. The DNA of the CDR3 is TGTGCCAGCAGCTTGGCTTCTCTCAGGCAGTACTTC.

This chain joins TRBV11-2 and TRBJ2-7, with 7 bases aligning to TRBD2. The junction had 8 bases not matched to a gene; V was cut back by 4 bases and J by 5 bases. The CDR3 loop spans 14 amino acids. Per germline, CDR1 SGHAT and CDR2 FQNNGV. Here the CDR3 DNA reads TGTGCCAGCAGCTCCCTGCGGGGGACGAACGAGCAGTACGTC. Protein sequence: CASSSLRGTNEQYV.

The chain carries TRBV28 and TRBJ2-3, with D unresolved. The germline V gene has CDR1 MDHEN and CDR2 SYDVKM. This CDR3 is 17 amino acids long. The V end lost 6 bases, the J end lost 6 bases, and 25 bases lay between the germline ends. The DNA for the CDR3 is TGTGCCAGCAGCGACCCGGCAGTCCGGGTTTCGGCCGATACGCAGTATTTT. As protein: CASSDPAVRVSADTQYF. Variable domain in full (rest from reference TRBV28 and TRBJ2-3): DVKVTQSSRYLVKRTGEKVFLECVQDMDHENMFWYRQDPGLGLRLIYFSYDVKMKEKGDIPEGYSVSREKKERFSLILESASTNQTSMYLCASSDPAVRVSADTQYFGPGTRLTVL.

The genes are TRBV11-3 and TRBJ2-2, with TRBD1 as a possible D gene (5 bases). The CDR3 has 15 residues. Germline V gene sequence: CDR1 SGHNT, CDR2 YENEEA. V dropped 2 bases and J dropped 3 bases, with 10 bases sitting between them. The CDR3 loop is CASSLRGSHTGELFF. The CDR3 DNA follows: TGTGCCAGCAGCTTAAGGGGATCGCACACCGGGGAGCTGTTTTTT.

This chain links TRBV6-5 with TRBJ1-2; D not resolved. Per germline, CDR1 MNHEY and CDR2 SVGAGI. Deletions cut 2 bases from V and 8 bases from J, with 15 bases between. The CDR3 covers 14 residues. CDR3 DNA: TGTGCCAGCAGTTACGCCCAGGCACCGAGCGGCTACACCTTC. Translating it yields CASSYAQAPSGYTF.